What follows are 4 T cell receptor beta chains derived from one specimen sequenced in a study of OX40 agonist ivuxolimab in advanced cancers. Receptor amplification or capture employed the immunoSEQ multiplex PCR assay. TCRdb mirrors the immuneACCESS table, restricted to in-frame sequences. Some clones are absent from its copies; in checked studies, under half trace to an unresolved V gene, and the reason for the others is unknown. Here the sample has approximately 81,000 clones; 88% occur a single time. The ten largest clones add up to about 0.45% of the sample. The sequencing used CD4+ or CD8+ T cells sorted from blood, collected in a trial of the OX40 agonist ivuxolimab. These receptors all come from an adult with an advanced solid tumor such as melanoma, head and neck, liver or kidney cancer.

V gene TRBV7-9 combines with J gene TRBJ1-4, with D unclear. The CDR3 loop spans 15 amino acids. CDR1 SEHNR and CDR2 FQNEAQ come from the germline V gene (reference sequence). Trimming cost V 5 bases and J 6 bases, with 16 bases left between them. DNA for the CDR3: TGTGCCAGCAGCCCCTTTGCCGATGACTATGAAAAACTGTTTTTT. As protein: CASSPFADDYEKLFF.

This chain connects TRBV5-5 to TRBJ2-1; 9 bases map to TRBD1. CDR3 size: 14 residues. Germline assignment: CDR1 SGHKS and CDR2 YYEKEE (reference sequence). The V segment lost 2 bases and the J segment 7 bases; nucleotides outside the gene matches: 4. The CDR3: CASSFRTGENEQFF. CDR3 bases: TGTGCCAGCAGCTTTAGGACAGGGGAAAATGAGCAGTTCTTC. Looking up the rest from reference TRBV5-5 and TRBJ2-1 gives the full variable domain: DAGVTQSPTHLIKTRGQQVTLRCSPISGHKSVSWYQQVLGQGPQFIFQYYEKEERGRGNFPDRFSARQFPNYSSELNVNALLLGDSALYLCASSFRTGENEQFFGPGTRLTVL.

The V gene is TRBV5-1, the J gene TRBJ2-3; 13 bases align to TRBD2. The CDR3 covers 18 residues. Germline assignment: CDR1 SGHRS and CDR2 YFSETQ. Trimming cost V 0 bases and J 4 bases; bases outside gene matches: 8. This CDR3 is CASSLATSGGAHSDTQYF. CDR3 nucleotides: TGCGCCAGCAGCTTGGCAACTAGCGGGGGGGCCCACTCAGATACGCAGTATTTT. The full variable domain, rest sourced from reference TRBV5-1 and TRBJ2-3, is KAGVTQTPRYLIKTRGQQVTLSCSPISGHRSVSWYQQTPGQGLQFLFEYFSETQRNKGNFPGRFSGRQFSNSRSEMNVSTLELGDSALYLCASSLATSGGAHSDTQYFGPGTRLTVL.

The V gene is TRBV6-1, the J gene TRBJ2-3; 7 bases fit TRBD1. CDR1 is MNHNS and CDR2 is SASEGT in the germline V gene. With 5 bases clipped from V and 4 bases from J, the junction kept 6 bases outside the gene matches. CDR3 length equals 14 residues. The CDR3 nucleotides read TGTGCCAGCAGTCCCGGGACAGCGTCAGATACGCAGTATTTT. This sequence encodes CASSPGTASDTQYF.